Following are 9 T cell receptor beta chains from one sample sequenced in a study of cytomegalovirus exposure and HLA in healthy donors (dated by TCRdb to about 2017). The protocol used for the library was the immunoSEQ multiplex PCR assay. A mixture of 60 forward primers for TCR Vbeta segments and 13 reverse primers for TCR Jbeta segments was used in the multiplex PCR. TCRdb limited this immuneACCESS table to in-frame rearrangements with V and J called. A share of clones is missing; checked studies link under half to unresolved V genes, and the rest is unexplained. This sample lists about 85,000 clones; roughly 80% were detected once. Roughly 25% of the sample is taken by the ten largest. Sequencing was done on a sample of PBMCs. Receptors originate from a woman aged 45-60 years in good health and CMV-seropositive.

This chain uses TRBV7-2 with TRBJ1-5, with TRBD1 matching 7 bases. V dropped 5 bases and J dropped 1; count of bases not matched to a gene: 5. Germline assignment: CDR1 SGHTA and CDR2 FQGNSA. This CDR3 has 15 residues. The CDR3 sequence is CASSPPGQSNQPQHF. Written as DNA, the CDR3 is TGTGCCAGCAGCCCACCGGGACAGAGCAATCAGCCCCAGCATTTT.

J is TRBJ1-2 and V is TRBV29-1; possible D gene TRBD1, 5 bases. The length of the CDR3 is 12 residues. CDR1 is SQVTM and CDR2 is ANQGSEA in the germline V gene. V was pared by 6 bases and J by 4 bases, with 12 bases between. CDR3: CSVRVGPYGYTF. The CDR3, as DNA: TGCAGCGTCAGGGTGGGGCCCTATGGCTACACCTTC.

The chain is built from TRBV18 and TRBJ1-5; 7 nucleotides line up with TRBD1. The CDR3 runs 16 residues. J gave up 2 bases and V 2 bases, and 6 bases lay outside the gene matches. CDR1 is KGHSH, CDR2 LQKENI, per germline. CDR3 sequence reads: CASSPISTGGNQPQHF. The CDR3 DNA reads TGTGCCAGCTCACCAATCTCTACAGGGGGCAATCAGCCCCAGCATTTT.

The chain links TRBV7-8 to TRBJ1-1; TRBD1 matches at 7 bases. Germline V lookup: CDR1 SGHVS, CDR2 FQNEAQ. This CDR3 region has 17 residues. The V gene end was trimmed by 5 bases and the J gene end by 0 bases; junction bases not matched to a gene: 12. CDR3 nucleotides: TGTGCCAGCAGCCCCCCTAGAGGGGGCCGAATGAACACTGAAGCTTTCTTT. Translated, it gives CASSPPRGGRMNTEAFF.

The chain links TRBV7-9 to TRBJ1-6; D remains unclear. CDR1 and CDR2 from the germline V gene are SEHNR and FQNEAQ (reference sequence). V was trimmed by 2 bases and J by 8 bases, leaving 13 bases between them. This CDR3 is 15 amino acids long. CDR3 residues: CASSLLPLLDSPLHF. CDR3 in DNA: TGTGCCAGCAGCTTACTCCCGTTACTTGATTCACCCCTCCACTTT.

The chain recombines TRBV15 with TRBJ2-7, with D perhaps TRBD2 (5 bases). The CDR3 contains 15 residues. Trimming stripped 1 base from V and 6 bases from J, with 16 bases between. Germline values: CDR1 LNHNV, CDR2 YYDKDF (reference sequence). The CDR3, as DNA: TGTGCCACCAGCAGAGGGGCTAGCTCCCTCAGCGAGCAGTACGTC. Translated: CATSRGASSLSEQYV.

This sequence joins TRBV5-1 and TRBJ2-5, with 9 bases lining up with TRBD2. The CDR3 is 18 residues long. The germline gives CDR1 SGHRS, CDR2 YFSETQ. After removal of 0 bases from V and 2 bases from J, the junction contained 11 bases not matched to a gene. DNA of the CDR3: TGCGCCAGCAGCTTGGCCTCTCGCGGGGGGGCGGAACAAGAGACCCAGTACTTC. Protein: CASSLASRGGAEQETQYF.

CDR3 bases: TGTGCCAGCAGTTTACGAGACAGAGATAATTCACCCCTCCACTTT. Its protein product is CASSLRDRDNSPLHF. The rearrangement links TRBV27 to TRBJ1-6; a possible D gene is TRBD1 (5 bases). Germline-derived CDR1 and CDR2 are MNHEY and SMNVEV (reference sequence). The CDR3 spans 15 residues. Trimming left V 2 bases short and J 5 bases short, with 10 bases between.

V usage is TRBV2 and J usage is TRBJ2-2, with D tentatively TRBD1 (6 bases). Germline V gene lookup returns CDR1 SNHLY and CDR2 FYNNEI. This CDR3 has 15 amino acids. The V end was cut by 2 bases, the J end by 5 bases, with 12 bases between. The CDR3 sequence: CASSELGQTTGELFF. Here the CDR3 DNA reads TGTGCCAGCAGTGAACTCGGACAGACGACCGGGGAGCTGTTTTTT.